Below are 28 T cell receptor beta chains sequenced from a single sample in a study of blood T cell repertoires in COVID-19. Profiling relied on immunoSEQ multiplex PCR, and the TCRdb table lists in-frame clones only, not all of them. The table has more than 250,000 clones, approximately 83% seen once. The source material was peripheral blood. These receptors all come from a woman between 25 and 40 years old who had recovered from COVID-19.

The gene calls are TRBV6-5 and TRBJ2-1; TRBD2 matches 14 bases. Germline values: CDR1 MNHEY, CDR2 SVGAGI. J lost 6 bases, V lost 6 bases, and 4 bases had no gene match. The CDR3 spans 15 residues. CDR3 nucleotides: TGTGCCAGCAGCCCCGGGACTAGCGGGGGCAATGAGCAGTTCTTC. Its translation is CASSPGTSGGNEQFF.

J is TRBJ2-2 and V is TRBV29-1; possibly TRBD1 for D (6 bases). The CDR3 loop spans 15 amino acids. V gave up 4 bases and J gave up 1 base, with 13 bases separating them. Germline V gives CDR1 SQVTM, CDR2 ANQGSEA. The CDR3 DNA sequence: TGCAGCGTTGTACAGGGTGGAATGAACACCGGGGAGCTGTTTTTT. Translating gives CSVVQGGMNTGELFF.

The chain has TRBV6-1 and TRBJ2-2, with unresolved D. Germline V lookup: CDR1 MNHNS, CDR2 SASEGT. CDR3 length: 14 residues. The V end lost 1 base, the J end lost 7 bases, and 10 bases lay between the germline ends. The CDR3 nucleotides read TGTGCCAGCAGTGAAGGGGCCCAAATCGGGGAGCTGTTTTTT. Protein product: CASSEGAQIGELFF.

The rearrangement joins TRBV11-2 to TRBJ1-6; 7 bases line up with TRBD1. V lost 7 bases, J lost 9 bases, and 6 bases stayed unmatched. CDR3 size: 13 residues. Germline values: CDR1 SGHAT, CDR2 FQNNGV. CDR3 coding DNA: TGTGCCAGCACTGGGGACAGCGCTTCACCCCTCCACTTT. It is translated as CASTGDSASPLHF.

The rearrangement links TRBV9 to TRBJ1-5; D possibly corresponds to TRBD1 (5 bases). The germline V gene encodes CDR1 SGDLS and CDR2 YYNGEE. The CDR3 is made up of 14 amino acids. Trimming removed 3 bases from V and 0 bases from J, with 7 bases in between. For the CDR3, the DNA is TGTGCCAGCAGCGCGACAGATAGCAATCAGCCCCAGCATTTT. Translated, it gives CASSATDSNQPQHF.

In nucleotides, the CDR3 is TGCGCCAGCAGCATAGGGACTAGCGGAACCACAGATACGCAGTATTTT. Its translation: CASSIGTSGTTDTQYF. The chain joins TRBV5-1 to TRBJ2-3; 11 bases match TRBD2. After removal of 4 bases from V and 2 bases from J, the junction contained 6 bases not matched to a gene. There are 16 residues in the CDR3. The germline V gene encodes CDR1 SGHRS and CDR2 YFSETQ.

The chain links TRBV15 to TRBJ2-3; 7 nucleotides align to TRBD1. The germline gives CDR1 LNHNV, CDR2 YYDKDF (reference sequence). The CDR3 has 15 amino acids. J gave up 3 bases and V 2 bases, and 5 bases lay outside the gene matches. DNA of the CDR3: TGTGCCACCAGCAGATCGAGGGGGCGAACAGATACGCAGTATTTT. As protein: CATSRSRGRTDTQYF.

V gene TRBV2 combines with J gene TRBJ1-6; TRBD1 aligns across 7 bases. Losses at the gene ends were 8 bases for V and 11 bases for J; bases not matched to a gene: 9. CDR3 length: 13 amino acids. Germline-derived CDR1 and CDR2 are SNHLY and FYNNEI. Written as DNA, the CDR3 is TGTGCCAGCCAGACAGGGAAAGGTACACCCCTCCACTTT. Protein: CASQTGKGTPLHF.

This clone was detected once. This chain connects TRBV2 to TRBJ1-5, with D maybe TRBD1 (5 bases). There are 15 residues in the CDR3. Germline values: CDR1 SNHLY, CDR2 FYNNEI. Deletions cut 2 bases from V and 7 bases from J, with 15 bases between. This CDR3 reads CASSEFPGNNQPQHF. CDR3 DNA: TGTGCCAGCAGTGAATTTCCAGGGAATAACCAGCCCCAGCATTTT. Supplemented by reference TRBV2 and TRBJ1-5, the full variable domain reads EPEVTQTPSHQVTQMGQEVILRCVPISNHLYFYWYRQILGQKVEFLVSFYNNEISEKSEIFDDQFSVERPDGSNFTLKIRSTKLEDSAMYFCASSEFPGNNQPQHFGDGTRLSIL.

The V call is TRBV2, the J call TRBJ2-7; TRBD2 matches 13 bases. Germline assignment: CDR1 SNHLY and CDR2 FYNNEI. J gave up 10 bases and V 1 base, and 7 bases lay outside the gene matches. The CDR3 contains 15 residues. CDR3 region: CASSEVGTSGKPQYF. The CDR3, as DNA: TGTGCCAGCAGTGAAGTTGGGACTAGCGGGAAACCTCAGTACTTC.

The chain couples TRBV4-2 to TRBJ2-7; possible D gene TRBD1, 5 bases. The CDR3 is 15 amino acids. The V gene's germline CDR1 is LGHNA and CDR2 YNFKEQ. Deletions cut 4 bases from V and 0 bases from J, with 13 bases between. CDR3 amino acids: CASSPPDSSSYEQYF. The CDR3 DNA reads TGTGCCAGCAGCCCCCCCGACAGTAGCTCCTACGAGCAGTACTTC.

In this sample, this clone turned up once. This sequence joins TRBV5-6 and TRBJ2-7; TRBD1 might be the D (6 bases). This CDR3 spans 15 amino acids. Germline V gene data show CDR1 as SGHDT and CDR2 as YYEEEE. The V end lost 4 bases, the J end lost 2 bases, and 16 bases lay between the germline ends. The CDR3 is CASSAGTPDPYEQYF. CDR3 DNA: TGTGCCAGCAGCGCCGGGACACCGGACCCCTACGAGCAGTACTTC.

The CDR3 here is CATCPGVGRETQYF. The CDR3 DNA reads as TGTGCCACCTGCCCAGGCGTAGGAAGGGAGACCCAGTACTTC. This chain links TRBV19 with TRBJ2-5; no definite D call. The CDR3 totals 14 residues. CDR1 is LNHDA, CDR2 SQIVND, per germline (reference sequence). Deletions cut 10 bases from V and 5 bases from J, with 20 bases between.

The V gene is TRBV7-2, the J gene TRBJ2-7; 10 nucleotides line up with TRBD2. This CDR3 region has 14 residues. Trimming at V came to 3 bases and at J to 3 bases, leaving 2 bases not matched to a gene. Germline CDR1 and CDR2: SGHTA and FQGNSA. The CDR3 region has the DNA TGTGCCAGCAGCTTCGGGACTAGCGTCTACGAGCAGTACTTC. It specifies CASSFGTSVYEQYF.

The chain is built from TRBV7-3 and TRBJ2-3; D perhaps matches TRBD2 (6 bases). Germline-derived CDR1 and CDR2 are SGHTA and FQGTGA. Deletions cut 5 bases from V and 4 bases from J, with 16 bases between. The CDR3 length is 15 residues. The CDR3 DNA reads TGTGCCAGCAGCCGTGGATCCGGGGAGGCAGATACGCAGTATTTT. Translation gives CASSRGSGEADTQYF.

The chain couples TRBV1 to TRBJ2-5; TRBD2 was called by the table and not checked on the DNA. TRBV1 constitutes a pseudogene. This CDR3 contains 13 residues. The CDR3 spells CTSSQDYKETQYF. The CDR3 DNA is TGCACCAGCAGCCAAGACTATAAAGAGACCCAGTACTTC.

The V call is TRBV6-5, the J call TRBJ2-5, with D possibly matching TRBD1 (5 bases). Trimming left V 7 bases short and J 2 bases short, with 8 bases between. The CDR3 has 12 amino acids. Germline lookup yields CDR1 MNHEY and CDR2 SVGAGI. The CDR3, as DNA: TGTGCCAGCAATGGGGCTCAAGAGACCCAGTACTTC. It yields the protein CASNGAQETQYF.

The chain links TRBV6-2 or TRBV6-3 to TRBJ1-4, with 7 positions matching TRBD1. The V and J ends lost 4 bases and 1 base, in that order; junction bases with no gene match: 6. The CDR3 has 16 amino acids. Germline V gene data show CDR1 as MNHEY and CDR2 as SVGEGT. CDR3 DNA: TGTGCCAGCAGTTCGGGCAGGGGGTTAACTAATGAAAAACTGTTTTTT. Protein: CASSSGRGLTNEKLFF.

V and J are TRBV5-1 and TRBJ1-1, with a weak D call TRBD1 (5 bases). The CDR3 runs 15 residues. Germline assignment: CDR1 SGHRS and CDR2 YFSETQ. V dropped 4 bases and J dropped 0 bases, with 13 bases sitting between them. CDR3 coding DNA: TGCGCCAGCAGCCCCCGGACAAACATGAACACTGAAGCTTTCTTT. This gives the protein CASSPRTNMNTEAFF.

The chain uses TRBV12-5 and TRBJ2-5, with TRBD2 matching over 8 bases. Trimming cost V 1 base and J 4 bases; bases outside gene matches: 2. CDR1 is LGHNT, CDR2 FRNRAP, per germline. The CDR3 consists of 14 residues. The chain's CDR3 is CASGLGLAGETQYF. The CDR3 nucleotides read TGTGCTAGTGGTTTGGGTCTAGCGGGAGAGACCCAGTACTTC.

J is TRBJ2-7 and V is TRBV7-9, with D perhaps TRBD2 (5 bases). Germline CDR1 and CDR2: SEHNR and FQNEAQ (reference sequence). The V gene lost 5 bases and the J gene lost 3 bases, with 11 bases spanning the gap. CDR3 length equals 13 residues. This CDR3 is CASSPRDYYEQYF. The CDR3 bases are TGTGCCAGCAGCCCCCGGGATTACTACGAGCAGTACTTC. The full variable domain, its missing parts supplied by reference TRBV7-9 and TRBJ2-7, is DTGVSQNPRHKITKRGQNVTFRCDPISEHNRLYWYRQTLGQGPEFLTYFQNEAQLEKSRLLSDRFSAERPKGSFSTLEIQRTEQGDSAMYLCASSPRDYYEQYFGPGTRLTVT.

This clone came up once. V and J are TRBV6-1 and TRBJ1-2; D is unresolved. CDR1 and CDR2 (germline): MNHNS, SASEGT. Trimming removed 3 bases from V and 6 bases from J, with 14 bases in between. This CDR3 spans 14 amino acids. CDR3 DNA: TGTGCCAGCAGTGATGGCAGCGGAGTGGATGGCTACACCTTC. Translation: CASSDGSGVDGYTF.

The chain carries TRBV5-6 and TRBJ1-1; 7 bases agree with TRBD1. Per the germline V gene, CDR1 is SGHDT and CDR2 is YYEEEE. The CDR3 covers 12 residues. Trimming at V came to 0 bases and at J to 8 bases, leaving 1 base not matched to a gene. CDR3 sequence reads: CASSLETGEAFF. The CDR3 coding sequence is TGTGCCAGCAGCTTGGAGACAGGGGAAGCTTTCTTT.

This CDR3 reads CASSFSDSTGELFF. The CDR3 bases are TGTGCCAGCAGCTTTAGCGATAGCACCGGGGAGCTGTTTTTT. The chain employs TRBV11-2 and TRBJ2-2; D is possibly TRBD2 (5 bases). Germline assignment: CDR1 SGHAT and CDR2 FQNNGV. The CDR3 runs 14 residues. The V end was cut by 3 bases, the J end by 4 bases, with 9 bases between. The whole variable domain, filled in from reference TRBV11-2 and TRBJ2-2, reads EAGVAQSPRYKIIEKRQSVAFWCNPISGHATLYWYQQILGQGPKLLIQFQNNGVVDDSQLPKDRFSAERLKGVDSTLKIQPAKLEDSAVYLCASSFSDSTGELFFGEGSRLTVL.

This chain uses TRBV7-2 with TRBJ2-1, with 7 bases fitting TRBD1. Per the germline V gene, CDR1 is SGHTA and CDR2 is FQGNSA. This CDR3 is 13 amino acids long. V was pared by 6 bases and J by 5 bases, with 4 bases of the junction left unmatched. The CDR3 protein is CASSLDRDNEQFF. The CDR3 DNA sequence: TGTGCCAGCAGTCTCGACAGGGACAATGAGCAGTTCTTC.

This chain connects TRBV5-1 to TRBJ1-4; D remains unclear. Deletions cut 0 bases from V and 7 bases from J, with 10 bases between. Germline loops: CDR1 SGHRS, CDR2 YFSETQ. There are 14 residues in the CDR3. Written as DNA, the CDR3 is TGCGCCAGCAGCTTGGCGGTGGGAGGTGAAAAACTGTTTTTT. Translated: CASSLAVGGEKLFF.

This clone has only one observation. The CDR3 protein is CASSLFGGGIYGYTF. CDR3 bases: TGTGCCAGCAGTTTATTTGGGGGGGGCATCTATGGCTACACCTTC. This sequence joins TRBV28 and TRBJ1-2, with D possibly being TRBD1 (6 bases). Trimming left V 1 base short and J 4 bases short, with 13 bases between. CDR3 length equals 15 residues. Germline V gives CDR1 MDHEN, CDR2 SYDVKM.

The chain employs TRBV5-6 and TRBJ1-1, with D possibly TRBD1 on 5 matching bases. Germline V gene lookup returns CDR1 SGHDT and CDR2 YYEEEE. The V end was cut by 2 bases, the J end by 5 bases, with 13 bases between. The CDR3 runs 14 residues. DNA for the CDR3: TGTGCCAGCAGCTTAGGTCGTCCAGGGACTGAAGCTTTCTTT. Protein: CASSLGRPGTEAFF.